This TCR beta chain was sequenced in a study of cytomegalovirus exposure and HLA in healthy donors. Study-wide points: Despite most TCR sequences being rare, some public TCRs occurred in many donors. With high specificity and sensitivity, the classifier reportedly diagnosed cytomegalovirus status.

About this clone: Its antigen is still unknown.

Germline loops: CDR1 SEHNR, CDR2 FQNEAQ (reference sequence). This CDR3 contains 15 residues. The V end was cut by 4 bases, the J end by 6 bases, with 16 bases between. 60 Vbeta and 13 Jbeta primers were used in PCR. TCRdb keeps only in-frame clones here, not all; method: immunoSEQ multiplex PCR. This table lists roughly 88,000 clones. The V and J genes are TRBV7-9 and TRBJ2-1; D is possibly TRBD1 (6 bases). The material sequenced was PBMCs. The clonotype comes from a man between 45 and 60 years old in good health and CMV-seropositive. This CDR3 is CASSSFLGAPNEQFF. In DNA, the CDR3 is TGTGCCAGCAGCTCCTTCCTGGGGGCTCCCAATGAGCAGTTCTTC.